This T cell receptor beta chain was captured in a study of blood T cell repertoires in COVID-19. Germline V lookup: CDR1 LNHDA, CDR2 SQIVND (reference sequence). The CDR3 extends over 12 amino acids. V lost 9 bases, J lost 9 bases, and 15 bases lay in between. Some clones are missing from TCRdb's copy, which holds only in-frame ones; the method was immunoSEQ multiplex PCR. The data show 150,000 or so clones, around 91% seen once. The clonotype originates from a woman aged 40-49 years with acute or convalescent COVID-19. The material sequenced was peripheral blood. The chain joins TRBV19 to TRBJ2-1, with D unresolved. Here the CDR3 reads CASQNEIREQFF. The CDR3 bases are TGTGCCAGCCAGAATGAAATACGTGAGCAGTTCTTC.